Following are 30 T cell receptor beta chains from one sample sequenced in a study of T cells in women clearing cervical HPV infection. Assay used: immunoSEQ multiplex PCR; TCRdb lists only in-frame clones, some missing. This table lists roughly 50,000 clones. What was sequenced was blood buffy coat. The receptors were gathered from a woman aged 18 to 75 with a cervical HPV16 infection that either progressed to CIN3+ or cleared (not recorded which).

With respect to this clone: Read data end 3 residues before the CDR3 end; the end is taken from the germline J gene. V is TRBV7-6 and J is TRBJ1-5; 7 positions agree with TRBD1. This CDR3 region has 15 residues. Germline V gene data show CDR1 as SGHVS and CDR2 as FNYEAQ. The ends lost 5 bases at V and 2 bases at J; junction bases unmatched: 6. CDR3 loop: CASSVTGEGNQPQHF. The sequenced part of the CDR3 DNA is TGTGCCAGCAGCGTCACAGGGGAAGGCAATCAGCCC.

As for this clone: The read terminates 3 residues before the CDR3 end, so the remaining end is supplied by the germline J gene. The chain couples TRBV19 to TRBJ1-1, with 9 bases aligning to TRBD1. This CDR3 is 14 amino acids long. With 4 bases clipped from V and 4 bases from J, the junction kept 4 bases outside the gene matches. CDR1 and CDR2 (germline): LNHDA, SQIVND (reference sequence). CDR3 DNA (partial): TGTGCCAGTAGTACCGGACAGGGGAGCACTGAA. This sequence encodes CASSTGQGSTE. The full CDR3 protein reads CASSTGQGSTEAFF.

Comment on this clone: Sequencing ends 3 residues short of the CDR3 end; the germline J gene provides the rest. The chain recombines TRBV5-5 with TRBJ2-7; D unresolved. V was cut by 2 bases and J by 0 bases, with 9 bases left in between. Germline CDR1 and CDR2: SGHKS and YYEKEE (reference sequence). The CDR3 totals 14 residues. CDR3 DNA, as far as it was read: TGTGCCAGCAGCTTCGTGACTCACTCCTACGAG. The encoded protein is CASSFVTHSYE. The full CDR3 is CASSFVTHSYEQYF.

Details on this clone: The DNA ends 3 residues before the CDR3 does, and the rest of the CDR3 is filled in from the germline J gene. J is TRBJ2-4 and V is TRBV20-1; TRBD2 agrees at 15 bases. J gave up 0 bases and V 4 bases, and 7 bases lay outside the gene matches. The germline V gene has CDR1 DFQATT and CDR2 SNEGSKA (reference sequence). The CDR3 consists of 18 residues. The CDR3 sequence: CSAMPGLAGGGAKNIQYF. The DNA read from the CDR3 is TGCAGTGCTATGCCGGGACTAGCGGGAGGTGGAGCCAAAAACATT.

Of note for this clone: The read ends 3 residues shy of where the CDR3 ends; the end is completed using the germline J gene. The chain recombines TRBV18 with TRBJ1-3; D is uncertain. This CDR3 region has 17 residues. In germline, CDR1 is KGHSH, CDR2 LQKENI. Trimming pared 2 bases from V and 0 bases from J, leaving 14 bases between. CDR3 bases read: TGTGCCAGCTCACCAGAAGATCAGACTTTCTCTGGAAACACC. This translates into CASSPEDQTFSGNT. The entire CDR3 is CASSPEDQTFSGNTIYF. Based on the CDR3 plus reference TRBV18 and TRBJ1-3, the full variable domain is NAGVMQNPRHLVRRRGQEARLRCSPMKGHSHVYWYRQLPEEGLKFMVYLQKENIIDESGMPKERFSAEFPKEGPSILRIQQVVRGDSAAYFCASSPEDQTFSGNTIYFGEGSWLTVV.

The covered CDR3 bases are TGTGCCAGCAGCCAGGGCACTAGCCTTACTATCGAC. It specifies CASSQGTSLTID. From start to end, the CDR3 is CASSQGTSLTIDYTF. The chain links TRBV7-2 to TRBJ1-2, with D tentatively TRBD1 (5 bases). The CDR3 extends 3 residues past the end of the read, so its final part is completed from the germline J gene. The CDR3 contains 15 residues. Germline CDR1 is SGHTA and CDR2 is FQGNSA.

About this clone: The read falls 3 residues short of the CDR3 end, and the missing part is taken from the germline J gene. J is TRBJ2-4 and V is TRBV29-1; maybe TRBD2 (6 bases). CDR1 SQVTM and CDR2 ANQGSEA come from the germline V gene. CDR3 size: 13 residues. The V gene lost 6 bases and the J gene lost 7 bases, with 16 bases spanning the gap. The CDR3 bases that were read are TGCAGCGTGGGGTCGGGGGAGGTGAACATT. Amino acid sequence: CSVGSGEVNI. From start to end, the CDR3 is CSVGSGEVNIQYF.

Note on this clone: The read terminates 3 residues before the CDR3 end, so the remaining end is supplied by the germline J gene. The rearrangement joins TRBV18 to TRBJ1-5; 8 bases map to TRBD1. The CDR3 runs 16 residues. CDR1 is KGHSH and CDR2 is LQKENI in the germline V gene. V dropped 1 base and J dropped 7; count of bases not matched to a gene: 9. CDR3 bases read: TGTGCCAGCTCACCACGGGCAGGGGGCCCTTTACAGCCC. Translated: CASSPRAGGPLQP. The CDR3 as a whole reads CASSPRAGGPLQPQHF.

A note on this clone: Coverage ceases 3 residues before the CDR3 finishes, and the germline J gene fills in the end. The chain is built from TRBV5-1 and TRBJ2-2, with 8 positions matching TRBD2. V was pared by 9 bases and J by 4 bases, with 11 bases of the junction left unmatched. Germline assignment: CDR1 SGHRS and CDR2 YFSETQ. The CDR3 length is 15 residues. CDR3: CATLPGLGGTGELFF. The part of the CDR3 DNA that was read is TGCGCCACACTACCGGGACTAGGCGGCACCGGGGAG.

About this clone: The read gets to within 3 residues of the CDR3 end, and the germline J gene fills in the rest. The V call is TRBV18, the J call TRBJ1-2, with TRBD1 matching 9 bases. The germline V gene has CDR1 KGHSH and CDR2 LQKENI. This CDR3 has 15 amino acids. Partial CDR3 DNA: TGTGCCAGCTCACCACAACAGGGGGCAGGTCAGCCC. Encoded protein: CASSPQQGAGQP. The whole CDR3 protein reads CASSPQQGAGQPYTF.

With regard to this clone: The CDR3 end lies 3 residues beyond the end of the read and is filled in from the germline J gene. This chain links TRBV18 with TRBJ1-6; 7 bases match TRBD1. V lost 3 bases, J lost 3 bases, and 5 bases stayed unmatched. Germline loops: CDR1 KGHSH, CDR2 LQKENI. This CDR3 is built from 16 residues. The CDR3 is CASSPRDRDYNSPLHF. CDR3 DNA (partial): TGTGCCAGCTCACCTAGGGACAGAGACTATAATTCACCC.

Details on this clone: The CDR3 is cut off 3 residues early in the read; its end comes from the germline J gene. This chain joins TRBV5-5 and TRBJ1-4, with a tentative D call TRBD1 (5 bases). Trimming stripped 0 bases from V and 4 bases from J, with 7 bases between. Germline V gene sequence: CDR1 SGHKS, CDR2 YYEKEE (reference sequence). The CDR3 extends over 14 amino acids. The sequenced part of the CDR3 DNA is TGTGCCAGCAGCTTGGAAGGGGTTAATGAAAAA. Residues: CASSLEGVNEK. The whole CDR3 region reads CASSLEGVNEKLFF.

A word on this clone: Sequencing ends 3 residues short of the CDR3 end; the germline J gene provides the rest. V is TRBV19 and J is TRBJ1-1; the D gene is possibly TRBD1 (6 bases). CDR1 LNHDA and CDR2 SQIVND come from the germline V gene (reference sequence). V was clipped by 0 bases and J by 3 bases, with 20 bases between them. The CDR3 loop spans 18 amino acids. The part of the CDR3 DNA that was read is TGTGCCAGTAGTATAGATCTAAGGGTACAGGGAGGGCACACTGAA. Translation gives CASSIDLRVQGGHTE. The CDR3 as a whole reads CASSIDLRVQGGHTEAFF.

A note on this clone: The CDR3 goes on 3 residues after the read ends, and that part is filled in from the germline J gene. The genes are TRBV13 and TRBJ1-5; D not certain. The CDR3 is made up of 13 amino acids. Germline V CDR1 and CDR2: PRHDT, FYEKMQ (reference sequence). The V gene lost 5 bases and the J gene lost 1 base, with 6 bases spanning the gap. CDR3 protein: CASSRLSNQPQHF. The CDR3 DNA, read in part, is TGTGCCAGCAGCCGACTCAGCAATCAGCCC.

For this clone: The read ends 3 residues before the CDR3 terminus; that terminus is restored from the germline J gene. The chain is built from TRBV19 and TRBJ2-5; 8 nucleotides line up with TRBD2. The length of the CDR3 is 15 residues. CDR1 is LNHDA, CDR2 SQIVND, per germline (reference sequence). Trimming at V came to 4 bases and at J to 3 bases, leaving 7 bases not matched to a gene. CDR3 residues: CASSTGRSGEETQYF. CDR3 DNA (partial): TGTGCCAGTAGTACGGGACGTAGCGGGGAAGAGACC.

Concerning this clone: The sequence runs out 3 residues before the end of the CDR3; the remainder is reconstructed from the germline J gene. The V gene is TRBV18, the J gene TRBJ2-7, with D perhaps assigned TRBD1 or TRBD2 (6 bases each). The germline gives CDR1 KGHSH, CDR2 LQKENI. Trimming removed 0 bases at V and 6 bases at J, with 9 bases between. This CDR3 is 13 amino acids long. CDR3 region: CASSPPGGGEQYF. The covered CDR3 bases are TGTGCCAGCTCACCACCAGGGGGAGGCGAG.

A word on this clone: The CDR3 goes on 3 residues after the read ends, and that part is filled in from the germline J gene. V is TRBV29-1 and J is TRBJ1-4; 7 nucleotides align to TRBD1. Germline lookup yields CDR1 SQVTM and CDR2 ANQGSEA. CDR3 length: 14 residues. J lost 7 bases, V lost 6 bases, and 11 bases had no gene match. The DNA read from the CDR3 is TGCAGCGTAGTGAAGGGGGCAGGCGTTGAAAAA. It specifies CSVVKGAGVEK. Given in full, the CDR3 is CSVVKGAGVEKLFF. Full variable domain (rest looked up from reference TRBV29-1 and TRBJ1-4): SAVISQKPSRDICQRGTSLTIQCQVDSQVTMMFWYRQQPGQSLTLIATANQGSEATYESGFVIDKFPISRPNLTFSTLTVSNMSPEDSSIYLCSVVKGAGVEKLFFGSGTQLSVL.

The DNA read from the CDR3 is TGCAGCGTTCGACACTCTGGAAACACC. Protein: CSVRHSGNT. The full-length CDR3 reads as CSVRHSGNTIYF. V gene TRBV29-1 combines with J gene TRBJ1-3, with no clear D. From the germline J gene comes the end of the CDR3, since the read stops 3 residues before it. The length of the CDR3 is 12 residues. Per germline, CDR1 SQVTM and CDR2 ANQGSEA. The V end was cut by 5 bases, the J end by 0 bases, with 5 bases between.

Comments on this clone: From the germline J gene comes the end of the CDR3, since the read stops 3 residues before it. The gene calls are TRBV13 and TRBJ2-7, with TRBD2 matching 10 bases. The junction had 10 bases not matched to a gene; V was cut back by 5 bases and J by 6 bases. The CDR3 consists of 15 residues. The germline gives CDR1 PRHDT, CDR2 FYEKMQ (reference sequence). Partial CDR3 DNA: TGTGCCAGCAGCCCACTGAGCGGGGGGGTTAGCGAG. Translated, it gives CASSPLSGGVSE. The full-length CDR3 reads as CASSPLSGGVSEQYF.

Note on this clone: The read terminates 3 residues before the CDR3 end, so the remaining end is supplied by the germline J gene. This rearrangement joins TRBV20-1 to TRBJ2-2; D perhaps matches TRBD1 (6 bases). Per the germline V gene, CDR1 is DFQATT and CDR2 is SNEGSKA (reference sequence). The CDR3 sequence is 16 residues long. The V and J ends lost 0 bases and 3 bases respectively, with 14 bases between them. CDR3 protein: CSAREATGPHTGELFF. CDR3 bases read: TGCAGTGCTAGAGAAGCTACAGGGCCCCACACCGGGGAG.

About this clone: The CDR3 is cut off 3 residues early in the read; its end comes from the germline J gene. The V call is TRBV7-6, the J call TRBJ2-1; D not certain. The CDR3 has 16 residues. Germline loops: CDR1 SGHVS, CDR2 FNYEAQ. Deletions cut 1 base from V and 0 bases from J, with 10 bases between. The CDR3 region is CASSLGSASSYNEQFF. The covered CDR3 bases are TGTGCCAGCAGCTTAGGATCCGCGTCCTCCTACAATGAG.

Note on this clone: Read coverage stops 3 residues before the CDR3 terminus; the germline J gene supplies the remainder. The rearrangement joins TRBV10-3 to TRBJ1-1; TRBD1 might be the D (5 bases). V gave up 7 bases and J gave up 5 bases, with 17 bases separating them. This CDR3 is 14 amino acids long. The germline V gene has CDR1 ENHRY and CDR2 SYGVKD. Partial CDR3 DNA: TGTGCCATCACAAAAGGGGATAAGGTAACTGAA. Amino acid sequence: CAITKGDKVTE. The whole CDR3 protein is CAITKGDKVTEAFF.

CDR3 residues: CAWRRQGTGELFF. The part of the CDR3 DNA that was read is TGTGCCTGGAGACGGCAGGGTACCGGGGAG. This sequence joins TRBV30 and TRBJ2-2, with D possibly being TRBD1 (5 bases). The read terminates 3 residues before the CDR3 end, so the remaining end is supplied by the germline J gene. V lost 3 bases and J lost 5, with 10 bases in between. Germline CDR1 is GTSNPN and CDR2 is SVGIG (reference sequence). The CDR3 extends over 13 amino acids.

Points on this clone: Sequencing ends 3 residues short of the CDR3 end; the germline J gene provides the rest. The chain carries TRBV7-9 and TRBJ2-7, with TRBD2 matching 9 bases. Germline assignment: CDR1 SEHNR and CDR2 FQNEAQ (reference sequence). The V and J ends lost 1 base and 3 bases, in that order; junction bases with no gene match: 4. This CDR3 has 15 residues. CDR3 bases read: TGTGCCAGCAGCTTAGTCCTAGCGGGACGCTACGAG. It is translated as CASSLVLAGRYE. From start to end, the CDR3 is CASSLVLAGRYEQYF. The whole variable domain, filled in from reference TRBV7-9 and TRBJ2-7, reads DTGVSQNPRHKITKRGQNVTFRCDPISEHNRLYWYRQTLGQGPEFLTYFQNEAQLEKSRLLSDRFSAERPKGSFSTLEIQRTEQGDSAMYLCASSLVLAGRYEQYFGPGTRLTVT.

In regard to this clone: The sequence runs out 3 residues before the end of the CDR3; the remainder is reconstructed from the germline J gene. The chain links TRBV7-3 to TRBJ2-1; D may be TRBD2 (6 bases). CDR3 length: 13 amino acids. Germline V gene sequence: CDR1 SGHTA, CDR2 FQGTGA. With 5 bases removed from V and 6 bases from J, the gap between germline ends came to 11 bases. The sequenced part of the CDR3 DNA is TGTGCCAGCAGCGGGGGACTTTCCAATGAG. It codes for CASSGGLSNE. The full CDR3 is CASSGGLSNEQFF.

With regard to this clone: With the read ending 3 residues before the CDR3 end, the germline J gene is used to fill in that end. The rearrangement links TRBV18 to TRBJ2-7; 7 bases fit TRBD1. Germline V gives CDR1 KGHSH, CDR2 LQKENI. CDR3 length: 15 residues. V lost 0 bases to trimming and J lost 3 bases; unmatched junction nucleotides: 5. The CDR3 is CASSPPSPGGYEQYF. Partial CDR3 DNA: TGTGCCAGCTCACCACCGTCCCCAGGGGGCTACGAG.

For this clone: The read comes to an end 3 residues before the CDR3 does, leaving the germline J gene to fill in the end. This chain links TRBV6-2 or TRBV6-3 with TRBJ2-2, with D possibly matching TRBD1 (6 bases). In germline, CDR1 is MNHEY, CDR2 SVGEGT. This CDR3 contains 13 residues. CDR3 sequence: CATAKGENEKLFF. Partial CDR3 DNA: TGTGCCACCGCGAAGGGGGAAAATGAAAAG.

A word on this clone: The read terminates 3 residues before the CDR3 end, so the remaining end is supplied by the germline J gene. The chain carries TRBV6-2 or TRBV6-3 and TRBJ2-2; D gene unclear. V lost 7 bases to trimming and J lost 2 bases, with 5 bases between them. CDR1 MNHEY and CDR2 SVGEGT come from the germline V gene. CDR3 size: 12 residues. CDR3 residues: CASNKNTGELFF. The part of the CDR3 DNA that was read is TGTGCCAGCAATAAAAACACCGGGGAG.

As to this clone: The CDR3 end lies 3 residues beyond the end of the read and is filled in from the germline J gene. The chain employs TRBV19 and TRBJ1-1; TRBD1 matches at 8 bases. The CDR3 has 15 residues. J was trimmed by 1 base and V by 5 bases; bases with no gene match: 6. CDR1 is LNHDA and CDR2 is SQIVND in the germline V gene (reference sequence). The CDR3 region is CASSPTGTGNTEAFF. The covered CDR3 bases are TGTGCCAGTAGTCCGACCGGGACAGGGAACACTGAA.

The CDR3 sequence: CAWSTTGTSGGAALATQYF. The CDR3 bases that were read are TGTGCCTGGAGTACAACCGGGACTAGCGGGGGGGCCGCCCTGGCTACG. The chain has TRBV30 and TRBJ2-3; 16 bases are shared with TRBD2. Coverage ceases 3 residues before the CDR3 finishes, and the germline J gene fills in the end. V shed 2 bases and J 8 bases; nucleotides not matched to a gene: 16. CDR1 is GTSNPN, CDR2 SVGIG, per germline (reference sequence). The CDR3 sequence is 19 residues long.